The rows below give T cell receptor beta chains drawn from one sample of a study of blood T cell repertoires in COVID-19. The assay was immunoSEQ multiplex PCR, and TCRdb's table has in-frame clones only and misses some. The sample lists approximately 170,000 clones; under 80% were seen once. Sequenced input: peripheral blood. These receptors were taken from a woman older than 75 with acute or convalescent COVID-19. CDR3s include the opening cysteine and the closing phenylalanine or tryptophan. D genes are given only for firm matches. Some rows mark clone size as missing; the rest say once, few, many or name a class of expanded clone.

d_call: NA; v_call: TRBV2; j_call: TRBJ2-7; clone_size: NA; cdr3_aa: CATRQDSYEQYF; cdr3_nt: TGTGCCACCAGACAGGACTCCTACGAGCAGTACTTC
d_call: TRBD1; v_call: TRBV3-1/TRBV3-2; j_call: TRBJ2-7; clone_size: few; cdr3_aa: CASSQRGQYEQYF; cdr3_nt: TGTGCCAGCAGCCAAAGGGGACAGTACGAGCAGTACTTC
d_call: TRBD1; v_call: TRBV10-3; j_call: TRBJ2-5; clone_size: few; cdr3_aa: CAISESTGGAETQYF; cdr3_nt: TGTGCCATCAGTGAGTCGACAGGGGGTGCAGAGACCCAGTACTTC
d_call: NA; v_call: TRBV5-4; j_call: TRBJ2-7; clone_size: NA; cdr3_aa: CASSRQASHEQYF; cdr3_nt: TGTGCCAGCAGCCGACAGGCCTCCCACGAGCAGTACTTC
d_call: NA; v_call: TRBV3-1/TRBV3-2; j_call: TRBJ1-6; clone_size: NA; cdr3_aa: CASSQGSGMGSPLHF; cdr3_nt: TGTGCCAGCAGCCAAGGTTCAGGGATGGGTTCACCCCTCCACTTT
d_call: TRBD1; v_call: TRBV5-4; j_call: TRBJ1-6; clone_size: NA; cdr3_aa: CASSAASSGTGNSPLHF; cdr3_nt: TGTGCCAGCAGCGCCGCGTCTTCCGGGACAGGGAATTCACCCCTCCACTTT
d_call: NA; v_call: TRBV27; j_call: TRBJ1-6; clone_size: once; cdr3_aa: CASSKALGDSPLHF; cdr3_nt: TGTGCCAGCAGTAAGGCCTTGGGAGACTCACCCCTCCACTTT
d_call: NA; v_call: TRBV28; j_call: TRBJ2-1; clone_size: once; cdr3_aa: CASSPGSSYNEQFF; cdr3_nt: TGTGCCAGCAGTCCCGGGTCTTCCTACAATGAGCAGTTCTTC
d_call: TRBD2; v_call: TRBV3-1/TRBV3-2; j_call: TRBJ2-7; clone_size: NA; cdr3_aa: CASSQGREFEQYF; cdr3_nt: TGTGCCAGCAGCCAAGGGCGGGAGTTCGAGCAGTACTTC
d_call: TRBD1; v_call: TRBV19; j_call: TRBJ2-2; clone_size: NA; cdr3_aa: CASRGGTGGGTGELFF; cdr3_nt: TGTGCCAGTAGAGGCGGGACAGGGGGTGGCACCGGGGAGCTGTTTTTT
d_call: NA; v_call: TRBV2; j_call: TRBJ1-1; clone_size: few; cdr3_aa: CASSDMSRAAFF; cdr3_nt: TGTGCCAGCAGTGATATGAGCAGGGCAGCTTTCTTT
d_call: NA; v_call: TRBV5-1; j_call: TRBJ2-3; clone_size: NA; cdr3_aa: CASSSTSITGLSNTQYF; cdr3_nt: TGCGCCAGCAGCTCTACCTCCATTACAGGCCTATCTAATACGCAGTATTTT
d_call: TRBD2; v_call: TRBV9; j_call: TRBJ2-1; clone_size: NA; cdr3_aa: CASRRERDNEQFF; cdr3_nt: TGTGCCAGCAGGCGGGAGAGAGACAATGAGCAGTTCTTC
d_call: NA; v_call: TRBV3-1/TRBV3-2; j_call: TRBJ2-1; clone_size: NA; cdr3_aa: CASSQEPGSSYNEQFF; cdr3_nt: TGTGCCAGCAGCCAAGAGCCCGGGAGCTCCTACAATGAGCAGTTCTTC